This TCR beta chain was documented in a study of T cell responses to AZD1222 COVID-19 vaccine (dated by TCRdb to the early 2020s). Background for the entire study: Because spike-specific TCR depth and breadth did not differ between the two schedules, AZD1222 recipients who got a second dose at roughly 4 weeks were pooled with those who got a second dose at roughly 12 weeks. TCR sequencing was performed for roughly 240 trial participants, of whom around 210 were given two doses of AZD1222 and around 25 were given two doses of MenACWY control vaccine. Trial participants were enrolled by age into subgroups of 18-55, 56-69 and 70-plus years, and roughly 150, 30 and 60 TCR-sequenced participants, respectively, were included in these subgroups.

The CDR3 regions of human TCRbeta chains were analyzed by immunosequencing. Per the authors' processing: Repertoire TCRs were matched against a reference library of SARS-CoV-2-specific TCRs generated with the MIRA antigen-specificity platform. Breadth was defined as the fraction of unique TCRs that were SARS-CoV-2-associated. Depth was defined as the fraction of total T cells that were SARS-CoV-2-associated. Using the MIRA data, each spike-specific TCR was assigned both to the spike region to which the TCR was reactive and to a CD4 or CD8 class. Log10-transformed breadth and depth values were compared by one-way ANOVA with Sidak's multiple comparisons tests. TCRdb holds this immuneACCESS table with in-frame rearrangements only. Some clones are missing; in checked studies, unresolved V genes explain under half, and the rest has no known cause. The V and J calls and clone size are taken from that table; D and trimming were inferred from the DNA. This sample gives 110,000 to 150,000 clones in total; about 90% of them show up just once. In total, the top ten clones hold under 4% of the sample.

Broad study findings and their caveats: Participants were mostly white British, with more females than males. The authors suggested clonal diversity may have been underestimated. In the small 56-69-year group, the increase in depth fell short of significance, most likely because of low power. A significant rise in spike-specific TCR breadth and depth was observed after two AZD1222 doses relative to day 0 and relative to MenACWY recipients. Nearly half of unique spike-specific TCRs reportedly recognized epitopes outside regions mutated in the B.1.351 and B.1.1.7 variants. Conclusions about previously exposed vaccinees are limited, since just 6 or 7 AZD1222 recipients were seropositive for SARS-CoV-2 at baseline. Because no day 14 peak-response samples were available, the repertoires could be characterized only after the peak T cell response. The vaccine-associated CD4 TCRs covered the entire spike protein, and the dominant responses fell in regions 160-218 and 743-854.

The time point label of this sample denotes: baseline before first vaccination. Vaccinee samples came from UK trials COV001 and COV002, including a single-blind randomized controlled phase 2/3 trial of AZD1222 (ChAdOx1 nCoV-19) in healthy adults. Trial participant PBMC samples were collected at day 0 and day 28 after the second dose for TCRbeta chain sequencing. Comments on this clone: Its binding antigen is unknown. It has no much larger one-base neighbor in the sample; base qualities were not kept.

The germline V gene (reference sequence) supplies CDR1 LNHDA and CDR2 SQIVND. V is trimmed back by 5 bases and J by 3 bases, and the junction contains 10 bases that no gene match accounts for. The CDR3 numbers 17 residues from cysteine through phenylalanine. Only the CDR3 region is kept as DNA, spanning 51 bases read in frame from base 1. The receptor's source is an adult in good health. Material: peripheral blood, obtained on day 0 of AZD1222 vaccination. Recombination linked TRBV19 to TRBJ2-1, with TRBD1 matching 10 junction bases. The DNA is as follows: TGTGCCAGTAGTCGAACCTTCGGGACAGGGGACTACAATGAGCAGTTCTTC. This yields the protein CASSRTFGTGDYNEQFF.